What follows is one TCR beta chain and its context. Its specificity is unknown. The record originates from a study of cytomegalovirus exposure and HLA in healthy donors. PCR primers comprised 60 Vbeta and 13 Jbeta primers. Some clones are missing from TCRdb's copy, which holds only in-frame ones; the method was immunoSEQ multiplex PCR. The sample shows roughly 68,000 clones, 65% to 70% of them seen only once. Study outcomes and limitations: Whilst most TCR sequences proved rare, a subset of public TCRs occurred across many donors. Equally common other TCR beta chains were less clonally expanded than HLA-associated ones, a later analysis found. Links to common viral pathogens appeared, in a later analysis, for several of the most significant clusters.

V lost 4 bases, J lost 3 bases, and 9 bases stayed unmatched. The CDR3 length is 16 residues. Germline V gene data show CDR1 as SGHTA and CDR2 as FQGNSA. The receptor was derived from a man aged 35 to 55 in good health and CMV-seropositive. The material sequenced was PBMCs. The J gene is TRBJ2-3, the V gene TRBV7-2; TRBD1 aligns across 8 bases. CDR3 sequence reads: CASSSRQGIGTDTQYF. CDR3 DNA sequence: TGTGCCAGCAGCTCCAGACAGGGGATAGGGACAGATACGCAGTATTTT.